Sequencing of this TCR beta chain was carried out in a study of blood T cell repertoires in COVID-19. Sequenced by immunoSEQ multiplex PCR; TCRdb stores in-frame clones only, minus some. The sample carries approximately 210,000 clones, around 88% recorded once. The V end was cut by 6 bases, the J end by 4 bases, with 19 bases between. Germline loops: CDR1 LNHDA, CDR2 SQIVND (reference sequence). The CDR3 loop spans 15 amino acids. The sample taken for sequencing was peripheral blood. The chain employs TRBV19 and TRBJ2-7, with D possibly TRBD1 on 8 matching bases. The sequence derives from a woman in her forties or fifties with acute or convalescent COVID-19. CDR3 loop: CASRDGQGGRYEQYF. The CDR3 DNA reads as TGTGCCAGTAGAGATGGACAGGGAGGGAGATACGAGCAGTACTTC.